The following is a T cell receptor beta chain sequence with its context. The sample is drawn from a study of blood T cell repertoires in COVID-19. Study-wide context: Acute and convalescent COVID-19 specimens originated in the United States, Italy and Spain.

TCRdb keeps only in-frame clones here, not all; method: immunoSEQ multiplex PCR. The sample carries some 150,000 clones, over 80% recorded once. V shed 1 base and J shed 0 bases, with 13 bases lying between them. In germline, CDR1 is SGHTA, CDR2 FQGNSA. The CDR3 runs 17 residues. This clonotype was obtained from a woman aged 50 to 60 who had recovered from COVID-19. The chain joins TRBV7-2 to TRBJ2-4; D possibly corresponds to TRBD2 (6 bases). Sample: PBMCs or T cells enriched from blood (not recorded which). The CDR3 loop reads CASSLVGGLLAKNIQYF. The CDR3 DNA follows: TGTGCCAGCAGCTTAGTGGGGGGACTTCTAGCCAAAAACATTCAGTACTTC.